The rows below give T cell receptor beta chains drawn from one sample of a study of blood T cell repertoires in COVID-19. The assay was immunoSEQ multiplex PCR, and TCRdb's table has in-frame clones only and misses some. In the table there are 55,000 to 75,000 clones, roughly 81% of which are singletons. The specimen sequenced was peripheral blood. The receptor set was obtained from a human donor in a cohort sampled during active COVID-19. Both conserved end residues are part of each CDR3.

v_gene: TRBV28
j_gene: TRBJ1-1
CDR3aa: CASRQGTMNTEAFF

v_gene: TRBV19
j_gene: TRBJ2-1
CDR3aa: CASRDPRGLLNEQFF

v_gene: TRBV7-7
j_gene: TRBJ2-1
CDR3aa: CASSQDRGGNEQFF

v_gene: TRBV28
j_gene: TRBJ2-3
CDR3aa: CASSALLPNRVAFRADTQYF

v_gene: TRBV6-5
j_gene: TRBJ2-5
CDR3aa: CASTGLAGGTQYF

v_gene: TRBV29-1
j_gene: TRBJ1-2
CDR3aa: CSVELATWGYGYTF

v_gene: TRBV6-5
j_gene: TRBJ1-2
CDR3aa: CASSRDSSYGYTF

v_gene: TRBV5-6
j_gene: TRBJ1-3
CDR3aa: CASSLPYRASGNTIYF

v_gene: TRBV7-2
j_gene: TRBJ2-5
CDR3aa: CASSLGTGVETQYF

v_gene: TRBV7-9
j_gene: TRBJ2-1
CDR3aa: CASIPRGDLVYNEQFF

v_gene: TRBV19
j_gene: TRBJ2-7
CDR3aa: CASQEAAGPYEQYF

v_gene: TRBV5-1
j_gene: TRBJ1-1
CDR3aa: CASSLAAGGRMNTEAFF

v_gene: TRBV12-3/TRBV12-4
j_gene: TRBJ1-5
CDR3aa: CASSLSRNQPQHF

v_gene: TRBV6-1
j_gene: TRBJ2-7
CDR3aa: CASSDSSSYEQYF

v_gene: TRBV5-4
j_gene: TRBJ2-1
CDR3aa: CASSLSGTDNEQFF

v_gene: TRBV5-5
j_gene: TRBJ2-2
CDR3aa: CASSLGLAENTGELFF

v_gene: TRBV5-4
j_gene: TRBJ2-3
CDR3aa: CASSPGLAGPSTDTQYF

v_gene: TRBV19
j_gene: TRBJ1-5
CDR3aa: CASSRVGNQPQHF

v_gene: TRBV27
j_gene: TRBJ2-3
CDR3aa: CASSLIGQSTDTQYF

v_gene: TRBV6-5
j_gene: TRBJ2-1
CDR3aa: CASRGQGATNEQFF

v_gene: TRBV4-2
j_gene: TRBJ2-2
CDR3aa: CASSQESTGYTGELFF

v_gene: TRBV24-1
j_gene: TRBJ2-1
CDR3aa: CATSALGVGYNEQFF

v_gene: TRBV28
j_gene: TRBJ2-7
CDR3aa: CASSSQTSGRTYEQYF

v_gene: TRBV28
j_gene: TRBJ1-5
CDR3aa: CASNTAVNSNQPQHF

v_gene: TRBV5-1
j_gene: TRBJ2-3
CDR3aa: CASSSAGYSTDTQYF

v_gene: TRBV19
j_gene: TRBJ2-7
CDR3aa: CASSPRTSGVSYEQYF

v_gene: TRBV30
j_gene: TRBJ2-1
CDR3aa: CAWSPSDRTSYNEQFF

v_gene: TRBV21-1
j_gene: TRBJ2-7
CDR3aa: CACYRGGPYEQYF

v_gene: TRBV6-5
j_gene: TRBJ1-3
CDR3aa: CASSYRGQGTYTIYF

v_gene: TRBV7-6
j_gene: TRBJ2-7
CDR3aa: CASSLVTSGSLDF

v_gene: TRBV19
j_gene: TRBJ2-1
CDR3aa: CASSIGEGGVWPYNEQFF

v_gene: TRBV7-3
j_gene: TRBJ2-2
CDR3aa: CASSSRENTGELFF

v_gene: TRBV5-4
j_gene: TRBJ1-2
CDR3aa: CASSLGPGPYGYTF

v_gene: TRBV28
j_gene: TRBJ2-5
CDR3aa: CASSPYSAGVQETQYF

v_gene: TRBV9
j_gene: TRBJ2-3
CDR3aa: CASSVGLNTQYF

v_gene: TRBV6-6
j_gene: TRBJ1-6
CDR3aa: CASSGTEYNSPLHF

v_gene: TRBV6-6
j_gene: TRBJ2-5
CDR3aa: CASSYGPVETQYF

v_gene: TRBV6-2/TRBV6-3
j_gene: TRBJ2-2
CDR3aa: CASSYRGGWNTGELFF

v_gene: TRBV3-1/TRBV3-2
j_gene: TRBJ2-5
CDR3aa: CASSPYGQGEGETQYF

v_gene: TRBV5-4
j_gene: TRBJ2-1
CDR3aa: CASQREASYNEQFF

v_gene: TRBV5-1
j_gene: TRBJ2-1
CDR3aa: CASSLGLYNEQFF

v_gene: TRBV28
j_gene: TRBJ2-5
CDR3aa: CASTQGLYQETQYF

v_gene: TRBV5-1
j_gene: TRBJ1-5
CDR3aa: CASSSTGTLDQPQHF

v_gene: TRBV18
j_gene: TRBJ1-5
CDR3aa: CASSPRSSGNNQPQHF

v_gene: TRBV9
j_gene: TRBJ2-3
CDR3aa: CASSPGRDTQYF

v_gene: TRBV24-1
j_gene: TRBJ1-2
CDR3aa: CATSDLKPGQTYGYTF

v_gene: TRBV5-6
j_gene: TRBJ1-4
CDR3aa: CASSETLTNEKLFF

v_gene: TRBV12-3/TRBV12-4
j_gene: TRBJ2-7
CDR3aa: CASSESVEQYF

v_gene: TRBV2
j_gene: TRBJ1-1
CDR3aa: CASSGGQNTEAFF